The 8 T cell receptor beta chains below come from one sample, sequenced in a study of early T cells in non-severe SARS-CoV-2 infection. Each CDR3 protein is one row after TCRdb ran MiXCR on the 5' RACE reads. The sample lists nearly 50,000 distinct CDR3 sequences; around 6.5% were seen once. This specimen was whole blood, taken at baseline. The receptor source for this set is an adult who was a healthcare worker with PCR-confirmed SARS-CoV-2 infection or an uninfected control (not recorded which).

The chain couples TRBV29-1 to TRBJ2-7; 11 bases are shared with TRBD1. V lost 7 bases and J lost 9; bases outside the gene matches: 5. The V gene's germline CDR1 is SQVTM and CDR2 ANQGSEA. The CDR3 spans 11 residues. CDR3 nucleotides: TGCAGCGCGAGGACAGGGGGCGGGCAGTACTTC. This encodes CSARTGGGQYF.

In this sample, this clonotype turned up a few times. CDR3 DNA: TGTGCCAGCAGCTTATCCCTCTACGAGCAGTACTTC. It codes for CASSLSLYEQYF. This chain joins TRBV7-9 and TRBJ2-7; no reliable D call. The germline CDR1 and CDR2 sequences are SEHNR and FQNEAQ (reference sequence). This CDR3 spans 12 amino acids. V gave up 2 bases and J gave up 3 bases, with 5 bases separating them.

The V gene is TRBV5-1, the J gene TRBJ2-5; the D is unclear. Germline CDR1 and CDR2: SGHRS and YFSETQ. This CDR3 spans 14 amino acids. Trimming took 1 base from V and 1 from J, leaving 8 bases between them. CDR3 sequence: CASSLRPAQETQYF. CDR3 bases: TGCGCCAGCAGCTTGCGGCCAGCCCAAGAGACCCAGTACTTC.

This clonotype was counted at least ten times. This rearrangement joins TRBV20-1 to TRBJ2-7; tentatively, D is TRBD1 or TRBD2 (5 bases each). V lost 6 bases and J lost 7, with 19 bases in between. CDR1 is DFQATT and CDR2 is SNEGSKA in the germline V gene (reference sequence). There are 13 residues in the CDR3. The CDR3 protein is CSARPGQLREQYF. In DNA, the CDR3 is TGCAGTGCCCGTCCGGGGCAGCTCCGTGAGCAGTACTTC.

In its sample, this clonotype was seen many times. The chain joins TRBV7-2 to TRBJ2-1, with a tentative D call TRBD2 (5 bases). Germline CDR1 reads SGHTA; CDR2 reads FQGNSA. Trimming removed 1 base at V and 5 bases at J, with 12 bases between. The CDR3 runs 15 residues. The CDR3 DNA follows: TGTGCCAGCAGCTTAGTCGGGGAGAACCACAATGAGCAGTTCTTC. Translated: CASSLVGENHNEQFF. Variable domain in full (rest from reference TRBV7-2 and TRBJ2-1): GAGVSQSPSNKVTEKGKDVELRCDPISGHTALYWYRQSLGQGLEFLIYFQGNSAPDKSGLPSDRFSAERTGGSVSTLTIQRTQQEDSAVYLCASSLVGENHNEQFFGPGTRLTVL.

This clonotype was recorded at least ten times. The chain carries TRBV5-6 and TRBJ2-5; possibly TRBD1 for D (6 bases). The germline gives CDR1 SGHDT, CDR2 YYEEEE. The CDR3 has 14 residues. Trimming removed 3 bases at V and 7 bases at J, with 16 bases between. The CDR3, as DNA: TGTGCCAGCAGCTCAACAGGGCCGGGGTGGACCCAGTACTTC. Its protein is CASSSTGPGWTQYF.

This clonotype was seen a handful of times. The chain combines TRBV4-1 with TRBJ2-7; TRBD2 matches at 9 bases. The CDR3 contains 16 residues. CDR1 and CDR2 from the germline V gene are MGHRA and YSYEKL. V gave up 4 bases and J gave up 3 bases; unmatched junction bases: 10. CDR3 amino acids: CASSPRIAGAVYEQYF. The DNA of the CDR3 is TGCGCCAGCAGCCCCAGGATAGCGGGAGCTGTCTACGAGCAGTACTTC.

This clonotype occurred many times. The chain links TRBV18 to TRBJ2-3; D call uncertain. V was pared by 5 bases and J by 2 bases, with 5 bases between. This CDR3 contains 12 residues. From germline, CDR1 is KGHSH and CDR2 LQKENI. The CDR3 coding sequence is TGTGCCAGCTCATTGAACACAGATACGCAGTATTTT. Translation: CASSLNTDTQYF.